These T cell receptor beta chains were read from a single sample in a study of naive and memory T cell subsets. TCRdb reprocessed the UMI-ligation and nested PCR reads via MiXCR and lists one record per CDR3 protein. The repertoire includes roughly 24,000 distinct CDR3 sequences, 8.5% to 10% of them detected once, and about a fifth sits in the top ten. The sample was central memory CD8+ T cells from blood. The receptor source for this set is a human donor in good health. The CDR3 runs from the conserved cysteine through the conserved F or W. The D gene is left open where the match is weak. Rows may omit the clone size; those that give it use once, few, many or a size class.

V gene: TRBV29-1; D gene: -; J gene: TRBJ2-7; clone size: -; CDR3 DNA: TGCAGCGTTGGATGGGTGGGGGAGCAGTACTTC; CDR3 protein: CSVGWVGEQYF
V gene: TRBV21-1; D gene: -; J gene: TRBJ2-7; clone size: many; CDR3 DNA: TGTGCCAGCACCCCGGGGCACGGCGGACCCGACCTGGGGTACTACGAGCAGTACTTC; CDR3 protein: CASTPGHGGPDLGYYEQYF
V gene: TRBV6-4; D gene: TRBD2; J gene: TRBJ2-1; clone size: many; CDR3 DNA: TGTGCCAGCAGTGCGAAAGGACTAGCGGGAGTAAATGAGCAGTTCTTC; CDR3 protein: CASSAKGLAGVNEQFF
V gene: TRBV30; D gene: TRBD1; J gene: TRBJ1-4; clone size: -; CDR3 DNA: TGTGCCTGGAGACCCGACAGGGCCGCTACAACTAATGAAAAACTGTTTTTT; CDR3 protein: CAWRPDRAATTNEKLFF
V gene: TRBV6-5; D gene: -; J gene: TRBJ2-1; clone size: few; CDR3 DNA: TGTGCCAGCAGTTACGGTGCGGGTCAGGGTGGAAATGAGCAGTTCTTC; CDR3 protein: CASSYGAGQGGNEQFF
V gene: TRBV5-5; D gene: -; J gene: TRBJ2-2; clone size: many; CDR3 DNA: TGTGCCAGCAGCTTGGGGGGTTCCAACTGGGAGCTGTTTTTT; CDR3 protein: CASSLGGSNWELFF
V gene: TRBV6-1; D gene: -; J gene: TRBJ2-1; clone size: many; CDR3 DNA: TGTGCCAGCAGGGGACATCTTAATGAGCAGTTCTTC; CDR3 protein: CASRGHLNEQFF
V gene: TRBV27; D gene: TRBD2; J gene: TRBJ2-1; clone size: -; CDR3 DNA: TGTGCCAGCGTAGCGGGAGGGCACAATGAGCAGTTCTTC; CDR3 protein: CASVAGGHNEQFF
V gene: TRBV6-4; D gene: TRBD2; J gene: TRBJ2-3; clone size: -; CDR3 DNA: TGTGCCAGCAGTGCTCTAGCGGGAGTGACAGATACGCAGTATTTT; CDR3 protein: CASSALAGVTDTQYF
V gene: TRBV6-2/TRBV6-3; D gene: TRBD2; J gene: TRBJ2-2; clone size: medium-sized; CDR3 DNA: TGTGCCAGCAGCTACCACGAAGCGGGAGGCCGTGGCACCGGGGAGCTGTTTTTT; CDR3 protein: CASSYHEAGGRGTGELFF